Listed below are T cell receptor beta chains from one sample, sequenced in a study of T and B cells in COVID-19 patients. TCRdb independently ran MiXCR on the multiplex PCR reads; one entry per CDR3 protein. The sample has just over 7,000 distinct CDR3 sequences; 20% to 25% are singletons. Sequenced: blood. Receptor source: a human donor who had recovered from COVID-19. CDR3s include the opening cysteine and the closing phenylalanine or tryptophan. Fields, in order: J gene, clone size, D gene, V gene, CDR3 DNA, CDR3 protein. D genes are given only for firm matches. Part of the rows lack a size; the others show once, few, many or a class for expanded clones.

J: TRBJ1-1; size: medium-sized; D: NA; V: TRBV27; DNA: TGTGCCAGCAGTTTCAAGCCGACGAACACTGAAGCTTTCTTT; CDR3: CASSFKPTNTEAFF
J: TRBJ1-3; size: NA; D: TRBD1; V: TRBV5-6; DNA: TGTGCCAGCAGCTTGAACTGGCAGGGGGTGTCATCTGGAAACACCATATATTTT; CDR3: CASSLNWQGVSSGNTIYF
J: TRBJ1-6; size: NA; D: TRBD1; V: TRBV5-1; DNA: TGCGCCAGCAGGAGGACAGGGGATAATTCACCCCTCCACTTT; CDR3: CASRRTGDNSPLHF
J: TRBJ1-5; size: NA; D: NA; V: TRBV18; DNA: TGTGCCAGCTCCCCAGATAGCAATCAGCCCCAGCATTTT; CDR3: CASSPDSNQPQHF
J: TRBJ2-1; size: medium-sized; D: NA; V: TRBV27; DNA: TGTGCCAGCAGTTTTGCGGGGTTTGGGGAGCAGTTCTTC; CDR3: CASSFAGFGEQFF
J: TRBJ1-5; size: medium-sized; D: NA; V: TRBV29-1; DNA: TGCAGCGTTCGGGTAGAAGGCGGGCCCCAGCATTTT; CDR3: CSVRVEGGPQHF
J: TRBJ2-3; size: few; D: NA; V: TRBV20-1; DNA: TGCAGTGCTAGACAATTACGGTTGAGCACAGATACGCAGTATTTT; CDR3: CSARQLRLSTDTQYF
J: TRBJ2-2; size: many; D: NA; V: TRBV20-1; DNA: TGCAGTGCTGCGACAGCGAACACCGGGGAGCTGTTTTTT; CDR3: CSAATANTGELFF
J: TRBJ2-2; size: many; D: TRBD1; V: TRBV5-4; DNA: TGTGCCAGCAGCTACCACAGGGGGCCGAACACCGGGGAGCTGTTTTTT; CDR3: CASSYHRGPNTGELFF
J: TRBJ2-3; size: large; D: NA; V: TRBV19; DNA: TGTGCCAGTAGTCAGGGAAGAGATACGCAGTATTTT; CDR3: CASSQGRDTQYF
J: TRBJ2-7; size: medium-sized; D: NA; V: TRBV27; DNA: TGTGCCAGCAGTCCGAGAAGAGGAGAGCAGTACTTC; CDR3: CASSPRRGEQYF
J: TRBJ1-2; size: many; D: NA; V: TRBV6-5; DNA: TGTGCCAGCAGTTCCCAAACACTCACAGACTATGGCTACACCTTC; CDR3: CASSSQTLTDYGYTF
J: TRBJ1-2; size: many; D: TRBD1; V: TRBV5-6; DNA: TGTGCCAGCAGCCCGCCCGGGACAGGCCTTGACTATGGCTACACCTTC; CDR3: CASSPPGTGLDYGYTF
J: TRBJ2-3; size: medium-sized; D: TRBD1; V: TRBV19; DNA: TGTGCCAGTAGTATCCTCCAGGGGGCGCCTAAAGATACGCAGTATTTT; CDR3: CASSILQGAPKDTQYF
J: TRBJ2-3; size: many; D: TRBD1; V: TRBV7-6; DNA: TGTGCCAGCAGCTTAGTAGGGGGCAGTCAAGATACGCAGTATTTT; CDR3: CASSLVGGSQDTQYF
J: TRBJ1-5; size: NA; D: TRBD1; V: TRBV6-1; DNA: TGTGCCAGCACCGCTCGGGACAGGGGGCTGGATCAGCCCCAGCATTTT; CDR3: CASTARDRGLDQPQHF
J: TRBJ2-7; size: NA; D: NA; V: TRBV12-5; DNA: TGTGCTAGTGGTTTGGGTAGTTTGTTTCAGCAGTACTTC; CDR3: CASGLGSLFQQYF
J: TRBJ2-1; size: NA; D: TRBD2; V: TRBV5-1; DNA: TGCGCCAGCAGCTTGGCCCTTAGCGGGGGGCCAGGTAATGAGCAGTTCTTC; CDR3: CASSLALSGGPGNEQFF
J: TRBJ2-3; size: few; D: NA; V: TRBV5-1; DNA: TGCGCCAGCAGCTCGGTGCCCGGCACAGATACGCAGTATTTT; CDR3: CASSSVPGTDTQYF
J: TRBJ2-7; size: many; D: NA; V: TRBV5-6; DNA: TGTGCCAGCAGCTTGGGCCCCCAAGGGTCCTACGAGCAGTACTTC; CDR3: CASSLGPQGSYEQYF
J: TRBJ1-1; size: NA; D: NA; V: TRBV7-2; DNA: TGTGCCAGCAGCTTAAACCGACTTGAAGCTTTCTTT; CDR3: CASSLNRLEAFF
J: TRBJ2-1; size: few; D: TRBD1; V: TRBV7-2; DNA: TGTGCCAGCAGCTTTCGGGGACAGATCAATGAGCAGTTCTTC; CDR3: CASSFRGQINEQFF
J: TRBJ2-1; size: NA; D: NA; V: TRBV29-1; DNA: TGCAGCGTTGAAGGTGGGGATGAGCAGTTCTTC; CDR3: CSVEGGDEQFF
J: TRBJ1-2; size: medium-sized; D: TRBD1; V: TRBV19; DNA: TGTGCCAGTAGTTCTCGGACAGGGGGGGACTATGGCTACACCTTC; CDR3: CASSSRTGGDYGYTF
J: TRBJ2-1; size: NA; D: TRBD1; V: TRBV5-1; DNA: TGCGCCAGCAGCTTAGGACAGGGGTACAATGAGCAGTTCTTC; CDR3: CASSLGQGYNEQFF
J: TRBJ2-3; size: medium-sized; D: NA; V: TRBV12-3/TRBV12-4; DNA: TGTGCCAGCAGTCCGACAGGGAGGGATACGCAGTATTTT; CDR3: CASSPTGRDTQYF